Listed below are T cell receptor beta chains from one sample, sequenced in a study of graft-versus-host responses after intestinal transplantation. Sequenced by immunoSEQ multiplex PCR; TCRdb stores in-frame clones only, minus some. The table has fewer than 110,000 clones, 90% to 95% seen once. Their antigen targets remain unknown. Source: unstimulated CD8+ T cells sorted from spleen or lymph node cells, taken before intestinal transplant. These TCRs come from a human donor who received an intestinal transplant. The CDR3 runs from the conserved cysteine through the conserved F or W. A D gene is named only where the DNA matches it firmly. Only part of the rows carry a size: once, few, many, or a class if the clone is expanded.

J gene: TRBJ2-1
V gene: TRBV19
D gene: TRBD2
clone size: -
CDR3 protein: CASRLPGLVYEQFF
CDR3 DNA: TGTGCCAGTAGACTACCGGGACTAGTCTATGAGCAGTTCTTC

J gene: TRBJ1-5
V gene: TRBV7-9
D gene: -
clone size: -
CDR3 protein: CASSPTGVNLQPQHF
CDR3 DNA: TGTGCCAGCAGCCCCACTGGGGTCAACTTACAGCCCCAGCATTTT

J gene: TRBJ2-1
V gene: TRBV2
D gene: -
clone size: -
CDR3 protein: CASSGGEGPANEQFF
CDR3 DNA: TGTGCCAGCAGTGGAGGCGAGGGACCGGCCAATGAGCAGTTCTTC

J gene: TRBJ1-1
V gene: TRBV27
D gene: -
clone size: -
CDR3 protein: CASSLGGQGGTEAFF
CDR3 DNA: TGTGCCAGCAGTTTAGGGGGACAAGGCGGCACTGAAGCTTTCTTT

J gene: TRBJ2-2
V gene: TRBV5-1
D gene: -
clone size: -
CDR3 protein: CASRTGRNTGELFF
CDR3 DNA: TGCGCCAGCAGGACGGGGCGAAACACCGGGGAGCTGTTTTTT

J gene: TRBJ2-3
V gene: TRBV7-8
D gene: -
clone size: -
CDR3 protein: CASSIDFTDTQYF
CDR3 DNA: TGTGCCAGCAGCATAGACTTTACCGATACGCAGTATTTT

J gene: TRBJ1-1
V gene: TRBV7-6
D gene: -
clone size: -
CDR3 protein: CASSLDKNTEAFF
CDR3 DNA: TGTGCCAGCAGCTTGGACAAAAACACTGAAGCTTTCTTT

J gene: TRBJ1-6
V gene: TRBV7-8
D gene: -
clone size: -
CDR3 protein: CASSPEDLKGSPLHF
CDR3 DNA: TGTGCCAGCAGCCCCGAGGATTTGAAGGGGTCACCCCTCCACTTT

J gene: TRBJ2-3
V gene: TRBV27
D gene: TRBD2
clone size: -
CDR3 protein: CASSPSGAGDTQYF
CDR3 DNA: TGTGCCAGCAGCCCAAGCGGGGCGGGAGATACGCAGTATTTT

J gene: TRBJ2-5
V gene: TRBV9
D gene: -
clone size: -
CDR3 protein: CASSGAGYRETQYF
CDR3 DNA: TGTGCCAGCAGCGGAGCGGGCTACCGAGAGACCCAGTACTTC

J gene: TRBJ2-4
V gene: TRBV2
D gene: TRBD2
clone size: -
CDR3 protein: CASRATGLAGGGGKNIQYF
CDR3 DNA: TGTGCCAGCAGGGCCACGGGACTAGCGGGGGGCGGGGGCAAAAACATTCAGTACTTC

J gene: TRBJ2-1
V gene: TRBV19
D gene: -
clone size: -
CDR3 protein: CASSPEDSYNEQFF
CDR3 DNA: TGTGCCAGTAGTCCCGAGGACAGCTACAATGAGCAGTTCTTC

J gene: TRBJ1-5
V gene: TRBV4-1
D gene: -
clone size: -
CDR3 protein: CASSQLFNQPQHF
CDR3 DNA: TGCGCCAGCAGCCAACTTTTCAATCAGCCCCAGCATTTT

J gene: TRBJ2-5
V gene: TRBV6-5
D gene: -
clone size: -
CDR3 protein: CASSFSGRRETQYF
CDR3 DNA: TGTGCCAGCAGTTTTTCAGGGCGTCGGGAGACCCAGTACTTC

J gene: TRBJ1-1
V gene: TRBV6-1
D gene: -
clone size: -
CDR3 protein: CASIDTEMNTEAFF
CDR3 DNA: TGTGCCAGCATCGACACGGAGATGAACACTGAAGCTTTCTTT

J gene: TRBJ2-5
V gene: TRBV5-4
D gene: -
clone size: -
CDR3 protein: CASSLAEQETQYF
CDR3 DNA: TGTGCCAGCAGCTTGGCCGAACAAGAGACCCAGTACTTC

J gene: TRBJ1-5
V gene: TRBV19
D gene: -
clone size: -
CDR3 protein: CASSLSTSRNQNQPQHF
CDR3 DNA: TGTGCCAGTAGCCTCTCTACCTCCAGGAATCAAAATCAGCCCCAGCATTTT

J gene: TRBJ1-1
V gene: TRBV9
D gene: -
clone size: -
CDR3 protein: CASSVAGSTEAFF
CDR3 DNA: TGTGCCAGCAGCGTAGCAGGGAGCACTGAAGCTTTCTTT

J gene: TRBJ1-1
V gene: TRBV6-6
D gene: -
clone size: -
CDR3 protein: CASSYSEAEAFF
CDR3 DNA: TGTGCCAGCAGTTACTCCGAGGCTGAAGCTTTCTTT

J gene: TRBJ2-1
V gene: TRBV10-2
D gene: -
clone size: -
CDR3 protein: CASGDSGNEQFF
CDR3 DNA: TGCGCCAGCGGTGACAGCGGGAATGAGCAGTTCTTC

J gene: TRBJ2-7
V gene: TRBV6-1
D gene: -
clone size: once
CDR3 protein: CASILRGFAYEQYF
CDR3 DNA: TGTGCCAGCATTCTTCGGGGGTTCGCCTACGAGCAGTACTTC

J gene: TRBJ2-7
V gene: TRBV7-2
D gene: TRBD1
clone size: once
CDR3 protein: CASRRQGAYEQYF
CDR3 DNA: TGTGCCAGCAGGCGGCAGGGGGCGTACGAGCAGTACTTC

J gene: TRBJ1-2
V gene: TRBV7-9
D gene: -
clone size: -
CDR3 protein: CASSAGLAYGYTF
CDR3 DNA: TGTGCCAGCAGCGCAGGATTGGCCTATGGCTACACCTTC

J gene: TRBJ2-5
V gene: TRBV7-8
D gene: -
clone size: -
CDR3 protein: CASSLALETQYF
CDR3 DNA: TGTGCCAGCAGCTTAGCGTTGGAGACCCAGTACTTC

J gene: TRBJ2-2
V gene: TRBV15
D gene: TRBD1
clone size: -
CDR3 protein: CATSTDRGDTGELFF
CDR3 DNA: TGTGCCACCAGCACGGACAGGGGCGACACCGGGGAGCTGTTTTTT

J gene: TRBJ2-3
V gene: TRBV29-1
D gene: -
clone size: -
CDR3 protein: CSVDVRASTDTQYF
CDR3 DNA: TGCAGCGTTGACGTCAGGGCAAGCACAGATACGCAGTATTTT

J gene: TRBJ2-5
V gene: TRBV5-1
D gene: -
clone size: -
CDR3 protein: CASSLEGGRGETQYF
CDR3 DNA: TGCGCCAGCAGCTTGGAGGGCGGACGTGGAGAGACCCAGTACTTC

J gene: TRBJ2-7
V gene: TRBV7-9
D gene: TRBD2
clone size: -
CDR3 protein: CASSARTSGGPSYEQYF
CDR3 DNA: TGTGCCAGCAGCGCCCGGACTAGCGGGGGGCCCTCCTACGAGCAGTACTTC